Following are 13 T cell receptor beta chains from one sample sequenced in a study of blood T cell repertoires in COVID-19. Sequencing used immunoSEQ multiplex PCR; TCRdb keeps in-frame clones, though not all of them. The table has tens of thousands of clones, 65% to 85% seen once; the top ten hold 3% to 4.5%. The material sequenced was PBMCs or T cells enriched from blood (not recorded which). These receptor sequences come from a woman aged 35 to 49 with acute COVID-19.

This chain uses TRBV3-1 (or the pseudogene TRBV3-2) with TRBJ2-7; maybe TRBD1 (6 bases). Germline-derived CDR1 and CDR2 are LGHDT and YNNKEL (reference sequence). The germline V and J ends were trimmed by 0 bases and 7 bases, with 10 bases remaining between them. The CDR3 spans 13 residues. This CDR3 is CASSQDNREEQYF. For the CDR3, the DNA is TGTGCCAGCAGCCAAGATAACAGGGAAGAGCAGTACTTC.

The rearrangement joins TRBV2 to TRBJ1-1; 11 bases align to TRBD1. The CDR3 spans 19 residues. Germline-derived CDR1 and CDR2 are SNHLY and FYNNEI. Here the CDR3 DNA reads TGTGCGAATATCGGGGGACAGGGGGTTCCGCCGCTCATGAACACTGAAGCTTTCTTT. Amino acid sequence: CANIGGQGVPPLMNTEAFF.

The chain combines TRBV19 with TRBJ2-3, with 9 bases aligning to TRBD2. Looked up from germline, CDR1 is LNHDA and CDR2 is SQIVND (reference sequence). V shed 7 bases, J shed 1 base, and the junction held 6 bases outside the gene matches. The CDR3 contains 15 residues. The CDR3 sequence: CASIGREGGTDTQYF. The CDR3 nucleotides are TGTGCCAGTATTGGGCGGGAGGGGGGCACAGATACGCAGTATTTT.

The chain carries TRBV29-1 and TRBJ1-2; TRBD1 matches at 9 bases. The V gene end was trimmed by 7 bases and the J gene end by 4 bases; junction bases not matched to a gene: 4. The CDR3 covers 12 residues. Looked up from germline, CDR1 is SQVTM and CDR2 is ANQGSEA. The CDR3 reads CSAVTGGYGYTF. The DNA of the CDR3 is TGCAGCGCCGTGACAGGGGGCTATGGCTACACCTTC.

This clone was observed a few times. This chain connects TRBV4-1 to TRBJ1-6; D possibly corresponds to TRBD1 (5 bases). V lost 0 bases, J lost 7 bases, and 13 bases lay in between. The germline CDR1 and CDR2 sequences are MGHRA and YSYEKL. The CDR3 runs 16 residues. CDR3 loop: CASSQEGQIQNSPLHF. The CDR3 DNA follows: TGCGCCAGCAGCCAAGAGGGGCAAATTCAGAATTCACCCCTCCACTTT.

V usage is TRBV7-7 and J usage is TRBJ2-5, with 8 bases identical to TRBD1. Germline lookup yields CDR1 SSHAT and CDR2 FNYEAQ (reference sequence). The CDR3 is 15 amino acids. J was trimmed by 1 base and V by 1 base; bases with no gene match: 2. CDR3 amino acids: CASSLDRGVQETQYF. The DNA of the CDR3 is TGTGCCAGCAGCTTAGACAGGGGGGTCCAAGAGACCCAGTACTTC.

The chain carries TRBV5-1 and TRBJ2-7; 10 bases match TRBD1. This CDR3 is 15 amino acids long. V dropped 2 bases and J dropped 0; count of bases not matched to a gene: 2. Germline assignment: CDR1 SGHRS and CDR2 YFSETQ. This chain's CDR3 is CASSFGQGVSYEQYF. In nucleotides, the CDR3 is TGCGCCAGCAGCTTCGGACAGGGGGTCTCCTACGAGCAGTACTTC.

The chain has TRBV15 and TRBJ1-1; D perhaps matches TRBD1 (5 bases). Trimming stripped 1 base from V and 12 bases from J, with 18 bases between. The germline V gene has CDR1 LNHNV and CDR2 YYDKDF (reference sequence). This CDR3 has 14 amino acids. DNA of the CDR3: TGTGCCACCAGCAGAGCGCAGGCGCCAGGGATACCTTTCTTT. Its translation: CATSRAQAPGIPFF.

The chain combines TRBV24-1 with TRBJ2-3; tentative D call: TRBD2 (5 bases). Germline assignment: CDR1 KGHDR and CDR2 SFDVKD. Deletions cut 2 bases from V and 0 bases from J, with 17 bases between. The CDR3 totals 18 residues. The CDR3 DNA follows: TGTGCCACCAGTGATTCGTGGGGAGCCATAACTAGCACAGATACGCAGTATTTT. Amino acids: CATSDSWGAITSTDTQYF.

This sequence joins TRBV15 and TRBJ1-2; D call uncertain. V lost 1 base and J 4 bases, leaving 13 bases between the germline ends. The CDR3 loop spans 15 amino acids. CDR1 LNHNV and CDR2 YYDKDF come from the germline V gene (reference sequence). The CDR3 region is CATSRAVQEIYGYTF. The CDR3 nucleotides read TGTGCCACCAGCAGAGCGGTGCAGGAAATCTATGGCTACACCTTC.

This chain uses TRBV4-1 with TRBJ2-1, with unresolved D. CDR3 length: 15 residues. Trimming stripped 3 bases from V and 7 bases from J, with 16 bases between. From germline, CDR1 is MGHRA and CDR2 YSYEKL. The CDR3 DNA follows: TGCGCCAGCAGCCAGCCCACGAGCGAACGTAATGAGCAGTTCTTC. Translating gives CASSQPTSERNEQFF.

This chain uses TRBV2 with TRBJ1-4; D might be TRBD1 (5 bases). Germline CDR1 SNHLY, CDR2 FYNNEI. The CDR3 consists of 16 residues. V was pared by 4 bases and J by 0 bases, with 12 bases between. CDR3 nucleotide sequence: TGTGCCAGCAGTGGATACACGACAGCAACTAATGAAAAACTGTTTTTT. This gives the protein CASSGYTTATNEKLFF.

Here the CDR3 DNA reads TGTGCCAGCAGCCAAGATTCGTTACTAGCTCGTGGCACAGATACGCAGTATTTT. This translates into CASSQDSLLARGTDTQYF. This chain uses TRBV3-1 (or the pseudogene TRBV3-2) with TRBJ2-3; tentative D call: TRBD2 (6 bases). The CDR3 totals 18 residues. Deletions cut 0 bases from V and 1 base from J, with 17 bases between. Looked up from germline, CDR1 is LGHDT and CDR2 is YNNKEL (reference sequence).